A selection of T cell receptor beta chains follows, all from one sample in a study of beta chain features in type 1 diabetes. Sequenced by immunoSEQ multiplex PCR; TCRdb stores in-frame clones only, minus some. The data contain about 260,000 clones, roughly 20% of them singletons. Sequencing was performed on naive CD4+ T cells from blood. The receptor set was obtained from a woman in her forties with type 1 diabetes. CDR3s include the opening cysteine and the closing phenylalanine or tryptophan. D genes are given only for firm matches. Some rows have no size entry. The others give once, few or many, or a class for an expanded clone.

J,D,V,size,DNA,CDR3
TRBJ2-5,TRBD1,TRBV5-4,few,TGTGCCAGCGCTTACCGGGACAGTGTCCAGACCCAGTACTTC,CASAYRDSVQTQYF
TRBJ2-3,.,TRBV30,few,TGTGCCTGGAGGTCAGGGGTGGATAGGTTCACAGATACGCAGTATTTT,CAWRSGVDRFTDTQYF
TRBJ2-1,TRBD1,TRBV28,few,TGTGCCAGCAGTGGGCCGGGACAGGTAACTTACAATGAGCAGTTCTTC,CASSGPGQVTYNEQFF
TRBJ1-5,.,TRBV5-1,.,TGCGCCAGCAGCCCCGACACCGCGAATCAGCCCCAGCATTTT,CASSPDTANQPQHF
TRBJ1-1,.,TRBV20-1,.,TGCAGTAGCCCCTTGAACACTGAAGCTTTCTTT,CSSPLNTEAFF
TRBJ2-1,.,TRBV29-1,.,TGCAGCGTTTGGCCTAGCGGAGGGGGTGAGCAGTTCTTC,CSVWPSGGGEQFF
TRBJ1-5,.,TRBV5-1,.,TGCGCCAGCAGCGATAGTGGAGGACAGCCCCAGCATTTT,CASSDSGGQPQHF
TRBJ2-1,TRBD2,TRBV7-7,few,TGTGCCAGCAGCTCCCGACTAGCGGGAGCGTCTAATGAGCAGTTCTTC,CASSSRLAGASNEQFF
TRBJ1-5,.,TRBV4-1,.,TGCGCCAGCAGCCAAGATAGTAATCAGCCCCAGCATTTT,CASSQDSNQPQHF
TRBJ2-5,TRBD1,TRBV5-1,few,TGCGCCAGCAGCTTGACCTCCGGGACAGGGGAAGAGACCCAGTACTTC,CASSLTSGTGEETQYF
TRBJ2-7,.,TRBV30,.,TGTGCCTGGAGTGTATTAAATGGCGGGGAGCAGTACTTC,CAWSVLNGGEQYF
TRBJ1-2,.,TRBV4-3,.,TGCGCCAGCAGCCTCCAGAACACAGGGCAAGGCTATGGCTACACCTTC,CASSLQNTGQGYGYTF
TRBJ2-1,.,TRBV9,few,TGTGCCAGCAGCCCCAGAGAGGGTAACAATGAGCAGTTCTTC,CASSPREGNNEQFF
TRBJ1-2,TRBD1,TRBV6-5,few,TGTGCCAGCAGACTGGCAGGGGGCATGGAGAACGGCTACACCTTC,CASRLAGGMENGYTF
TRBJ1-5,.,TRBV28,.,TGTGCCAGCAGTTCTCCCCAGGGCCTTCAGCCCCAGCATTTT,CASSSPQGLQPQHF
TRBJ1-1,.,TRBV18,few,TGTGCCAGCTCACCGATGGACGGACCAGGGACTGAAGCTTTCTTT,CASSPMDGPGTEAFF
TRBJ1-5,.,TRBV2,.,TGTGCCAGCAGTGATGGTCGCGATCAGCCCCAGCATTTT,CASSDGRDQPQHF
TRBJ1-2,.,TRBV5-4,.,TGTGCCAGCAGCACCGGGACAACCCCGCTTGCCGCTGGCTACACCTTC,CASSTGTTPLAAGYTF
TRBJ2-6,TRBD2,TRBV9,.,TGTGCCAGCAGCTTCGGTCCCAGCGGGACGGCCAACGTCCTGACTTTC,CASSFGPSGTANVLTF
TRBJ2-5,.,TRBV2,.,TGTGCCAGCAGTGATGCCCTCGCGGGCGGGGAGACCCAGTACTTC,CASSDALAGGETQYF
TRBJ2-7,.,TRBV19,.,TGTGCCAGTCGGGACACCTACTACGAGCAGTACTTC,CASRDTYYEQYF
TRBJ2-1,TRBD1,TRBV6-5,few,TGTGCCAGCACCCCGGGACAGCCCTACAATGAGCAGTTCTTC,CASTPGQPYNEQFF
TRBJ2-7,TRBD1,TRBV7-3,.,TGTGCCAGCAGCTCCGGGACAGACTACGAGCAGTACTTC,CASSSGTDYEQYF
TRBJ2-2,.,TRBV7-9,few,TGTGCCAGCAGCTCGGGTTGGAGGACCGGGGAGCTGTTTTTT,CASSSGWRTGELFF
TRBJ2-7,.,TRBV18,.,TGTGCCAGCTCACCATCGGCGGGCCCCTACGAGCAGTACTTC,CASSPSAGPYEQYF
TRBJ2-3,.,TRBV29-1,.,TGCAGCGTTGGAGGTTGGAGTAGCACAGATACGCAGTATTTT,CSVGGWSSTDTQYF
TRBJ1-1,.,TRBV6-6,few,TGTGCCAGCAGATATTCCGGGATCACTGAAGCTTTCTTT,CASRYSGITEAFF
TRBJ1-1,.,TRBV6-5,.,TGTGCCAGCAGTTACTCTGCCCTCGGGAACACTGAAGCTTTCTTT,CASSYSALGNTEAFF
TRBJ1-5,.,TRBV19,few,TGTGCCAGTAGTATCGCAGGTGGGTTTTGGCCCCAGCATTTT,CASSIAGGFWPQHF
TRBJ2-6,TRBD1,TRBV5-1,.,TGCGCCAGTCGACAGGGAGTAGCTGGGGCCAACGTCCTGACTTTC,CASRQGVAGANVLTF
TRBJ2-7,.,TRBV5-1,.,TGCGCCAGCAGCTTGGTGCAGGGTGCAGTCGAGCAGTACTTC,CASSLVQGAVEQYF
TRBJ1-1,.,TRBV5-1,.,TGCGCCAGCACCTCGGGAGGGAGGATCGATGAAGCTTTCTTT,CASTSGGRIDEAFF
TRBJ1-4,TRBD1,TRBV7-9,.,TGTGCCAGCAGCGAAGACAGGGAAGGGGAAAAACTGTTTTTT,CASSEDREGEKLFF
TRBJ1-1,TRBD1,TRBV29-1,few,TGCAGCGCAGGGACAGGGGCAGGCACTGAAGCTTTCTTT,CSAGTGAGTEAFF
TRBJ2-3,.,TRBV9,.,TGTGCCAGCAGCGTCGTCGGGGAAAGCACAGATACGCAGTATTTT,CASSVVGESTDTQYF
TRBJ2-1,.,TRBV4-2,.,TGTGCCAGCAGCCAAAGAGAGGCTGTTGAGCAGTTCTTC,CASSQREAVEQFF
TRBJ2-3,.,TRBV29-1,.,TGCAGCGTGAGCGGAGCTGGAGCAGATACGCAGTATTTT,CSVSGAGADTQYF
TRBJ2-7,.,TRBV21-1,.,TGTGCCAGCAGCAAAGAATTCCGGGTTGGGTGCTCCTACGAGCAGTACTTC,CASSKEFRVGCSYEQYF
TRBJ2-7,.,TRBV18,few,TGTGCCAGCTCACCCGTACCAGCGAACGAGCAGTACTTC,CASSPVPANEQYF
TRBJ1-6,TRBD1,TRBV25-1,.,TGTGCCAGCAGTGCCCCGGGACAGGGACGATCACCCCTCCACTTT,CASSAPGQGRSPLHF
TRBJ2-5,.,TRBV15,.,TGTGCCACCAGCAGAGATCTGGCGGATGGGACCCAGTACTTC,CATSRDLADGTQYF
TRBJ1-2,TRBD1,TRBV30,few,TGTGCCTGGACCCCAAGGGACAGGCATGGCTACACCTTC,CAWTPRDRHGYTF
TRBJ2-7,.,TRBV14,.,TGTGCCAGCAGTCGCAGCTCCTACGAGCAGTACTTC,CASSRSSYEQYF
TRBJ2-4,TRBD1,TRBV6-5,.,TGTGCCAGCAGTTCCGGACAGGCGAAAAACATTCAGTACTTC,CASSSGQAKNIQYF
TRBJ2-7,TRBD1,TRBV5-1,.,TGCGCCAGCAGCTTGGCGCTGACAGGGGGCGACGAGCAGTACTTC,CASSLALTGGDEQYF
TRBJ2-7,TRBD1,TRBV13,.,TGTGCCAGCAGCTTATCTGGGACAGGGCTCTACGAGCAGTACTTC,CASSLSGTGLYEQYF
TRBJ1-1,TRBD1,TRBV7-3,.,TGTGCCAGCAGCTCCGACAGGGGGGACACTGAAGCTTTCTTT,CASSSDRGDTEAFF